The T cell receptor beta chain under discussion was sequenced for a study of type 1 regulatory T cells. The CDR3 has 15 residues. The germline V gene encodes CDR1 SNHLY and CDR2 FYNNEI. Trimming took 2 bases from V and 5 from J; bases not matched to a gene: 4. TCRdb reprocessed the reads with MiXCR, giving one entry per CDR3 protein. The table has about 60,000 distinct CDR3 sequences, 55% to 65% seen once. A note on this clonotype: The target antigen is unknown.

The source is a human donor in good health. The chain uses TRBV2 and TRBJ2-2, with 8 positions matching TRBD2. The sequenced sample consisted of cultured non-Tr1 T cells, either the whole culture or a sorted T cell fraction (not recorded which). CDR3 protein: CASSEQREWTGELFF. In DNA, the CDR3 is TGTGCCAGCAGTGAACAGCGGGAGTGGACCGGGGAGCTGTTTTTT.